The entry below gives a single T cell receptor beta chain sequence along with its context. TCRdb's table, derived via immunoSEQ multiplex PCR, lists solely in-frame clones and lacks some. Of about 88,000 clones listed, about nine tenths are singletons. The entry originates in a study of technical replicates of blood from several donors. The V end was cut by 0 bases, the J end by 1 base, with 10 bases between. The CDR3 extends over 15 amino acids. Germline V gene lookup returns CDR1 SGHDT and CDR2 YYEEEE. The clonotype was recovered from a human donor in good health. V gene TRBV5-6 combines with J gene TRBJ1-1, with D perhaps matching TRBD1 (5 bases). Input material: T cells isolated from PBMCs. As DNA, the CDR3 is TGTGCCAGCAGCTTGGAAGGGGCTGGGAACACTGAAGCTTTCTTT. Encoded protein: CASSLEGAGNTEAFF.